One and the same sample provided the 27 T cell receptor beta chains below, sequenced in a study of identical twins. TCRdb fed the 5' RACE reads into MiXCR, producing one record per CDR3 protein. The table lists some 690,000 distinct CDR3 sequences, about 20% of them singletons. The same specimen was also included in a second study, on T cells expressing NK-cell markers.

The sequenced material came from PBMCs. These receptors all stem from a woman younger than 35 in good health.

The V call is TRBV29-1, the J call TRBJ2-4, with D possibly TRBD1 on 7 matching bases. The germline V gene encodes CDR1 SQVTM and CDR2 ANQGSEA. V was cut by 5 bases and J by 3 bases, with 14 bases left in between. The CDR3 covers 14 residues. Here the CDR3 reads CSVQAGGIKNIQYF. DNA for the CDR3: TGCAGCGTTCAGGCAGGGGGGATCAAAAACATTCAGTACTTC.

Notes on this clonotype: One end of the junction varies from germline; a read error may be responsible. The rearrangement links TRBV6-5 to TRBJ1-2; D is unresolved. From germline, CDR1 is MNHEY and CDR2 SVGAGI. The CDR3 spans 13 residues. Here the CDR3 reads CASSLKTSYGYAF. Written as DNA, the CDR3 is TGTGCCAGCAGTTTGAAGACGTCGTATGGCTACGCCTTC.

The V gene is TRBV5-1, the J gene TRBJ2-7; TRBD1 agrees at 8 bases. There are 15 residues in the CDR3. J gave up 1 base and V 4 bases, and 7 bases lay outside the gene matches. Germline CDR1 SGHRS, CDR2 YFSETQ. CDR3 sequence (DNA): TGCGCCAGCAGCCCAGGACAGGGCCTATCCTACGAGCAGTACTTC. Protein product: CASSPGQGLSYEQYF.

The chain has TRBV7-8 and TRBJ2-1, with 7 bases fitting TRBD2. Germline V gene lookup returns CDR1 SGHVS and CDR2 FQNEAQ. The CDR3 is made up of 17 amino acids. The junction had 10 bases not matched to a gene; V was cut back by 1 base and J by 4 bases. The CDR3 nucleotides read TGTGCCAGCAGCTTAGTTGCGGCTAGCGGAGTGTACAATGAGCAGTTCTTC. It yields the protein CASSLVAASGVYNEQFF.

The CDR3 DNA sequence: TGTGCCAGCAGCTTAGACGCTAGCGGGAGCGGCGGCACAGATACGCAGTATTTT. Translating it yields CASSLDASGSGGTDTQYF. The chain uses TRBV7-2 and TRBJ2-3, with TRBD2 identical over 10 bases. This CDR3 is 18 amino acids long. Trimming took 1 base from V and 1 from J; bases not matched to a gene: 8. Germline-derived CDR1 and CDR2 are SGHTA and FQGNSA.

This clonotype was counted between two and nine times. This chain links TRBV6-1 with TRBJ1-4; 7 bases are a match to TRBD1. The CDR3 runs to 14 residues. Trimming cost V 6 bases and J 8 bases; bases outside gene matches: 9. Germline CDR1 is MNHNS and CDR2 is SASEGT. DNA for the CDR3: TGTGCCAGCAGAAGACAGGGCTTGGCGGAAAAACTGTTTTTT. This sequence encodes CASRRQGLAEKLFF.

The rearrangement uses TRBV29-1 and TRBJ2-7, with D unresolved. V was shortened by 4 bases and J by 6 bases, with 13 bases between the two germline ends. Per the germline V gene, CDR1 is SQVTM and CDR2 is ANQGSEA. This CDR3 comprises 12 residues. CDR3 region: CSVGVLIGEQYF. CDR3 DNA: TGCAGCGTTGGTGTCTTAATAGGCGAGCAGTACTTC.

The chain links TRBV7-2 to TRBJ2-1, with D possibly being TRBD2 (5 bases). Per the germline V gene, CDR1 is SGHTA and CDR2 is FQGNSA. CDR3 size: 12 residues. With 1 base removed from V and 10 bases from J, the gap between germline ends came to 8 bases. In DNA, the CDR3 is TGTGCCAGCAGCTTAGTTAGCGCGGAGCAGTTCTTC. Protein sequence: CASSLVSAEQFF.

The sample holds many counts of this clonotype. This rearrangement joins TRBV12-3 or TRBV12-4 to TRBJ2-1; D possibly uses TRBD1 or TRBD2 (5 bases each). V shed 7 bases and J shed 5 bases, with 21 bases lying between them. The CDR3 has 16 residues. The CDR3 DNA is TGTGCCAGCACTTCCCTCGGGACGCCCAGGGACAATGAGCAGTTCTTC. Encoded protein: CASTSLGTPRDNEQFF.

This clonotype showed up many times. The chain combines TRBV5-1 with TRBJ2-1, with TRBD1 matching over 8 bases. After removal of 5 bases from V and 5 bases from J, the junction contained 3 bases not matched to a gene. The CDR3 covers 13 residues. CDR1 SGHRS and CDR2 YFSETQ come from the germline V gene. The DNA of the CDR3 is TGCGCCAGCAGGACAGGGGATAACAATGAGCAGTTCTTC. This translates into CASRTGDNNEQFF. Looking up the rest from reference TRBV5-1 and TRBJ2-1 gives the full variable domain: KAGVTQTPRYLIKTRGQQVTLSCSPISGHRSVSWYQQTPGQGLQFLFEYFSETQRNKGNFPGRFSGRQFSNSRSEMNVSTLELGDSALYLCASRTGDNNEQFFGPGTRLTVL.

This chain uses TRBV6-1 with TRBJ2-2; 9 bases fit TRBD1. With V trimmed by 6 bases and J by 5 bases, 10 bases remained unmatched. Per germline, CDR1 MNHNS and CDR2 SASEGT. This CDR3 is 16 amino acids long. CDR3 sequence reads: CASRDLTGGETGELFF. The DNA for the CDR3 is TGTGCCAGCAGGGACCTTACAGGGGGCGAAACCGGGGAGCTGTTTTTT.

The chain couples TRBV29-1 to TRBJ2-7; TRBD1 matches at 10 bases. The J segment lost 3 bases and the V segment lost 5 bases, leaving 7 bases of the junction unmatched. Germline CDR1 reads SQVTM; CDR2 reads ANQGSEA. The CDR3 sequence is 14 residues long. CDR3 in amino acids: CSVSARDRGYEQYF. The DNA of the CDR3 is TGCAGCGTTTCCGCCCGGGACAGGGGCTACGAGCAGTACTTC.

This clonotype was counted many times. The V call is TRBV15, the J call TRBJ2-3; TRBD2 aligns across 9 bases. The V segment lost 3 bases and the J segment 2 bases; nucleotides outside the gene matches: 3. The CDR3 consists of 15 residues. CDR1 is LNHNV, CDR2 YYDKDF, per germline (reference sequence). The CDR3 DNA is TGTGCCACCAGCAGGACTAGCGGACTCACAGATACGCAGTATTTT. This gives the protein CATSRTSGLTDTQYF.

This clonotype showed up just a few times. The chain carries TRBV5-1 and TRBJ2-5, with D possibly matching TRBD2 (5 bases). Trimming cost V 9 bases and J 5 bases, with 14 bases left between them. Per germline, CDR1 SGHRS and CDR2 YFSETQ. This CDR3 spans 12 amino acids. The CDR3: CATRGYGETQYF. In nucleotides, the CDR3 is TGCGCCACCCGGGGTTACGGGGAGACCCAGTACTTC. The whole variable domain, filled in from reference TRBV5-1 and TRBJ2-5, reads KAGVTQTPRYLIKTRGQQVTLSCSPISGHRSVSWYQQTPGQGLQFLFEYFSETQRNKGNFPGRFSGRQFSNSRSEMNVSTLELGDSALYLCATRGYGETQYFGPGTRLLVL.

In this sample, this clonotype turned up many times. The V call is TRBV6-2 or TRBV6-3, the J call TRBJ2-1; TRBD1 or TRBD2 may be the D gene (5 bases each). Trimming shortened V by 5 bases and J by 6 bases, and 23 bases separated the two germline ends. The CDR3 is 17 residues long. From germline, CDR1 is MNHEY and CDR2 SVGEGT. CDR3: CASSPLRRGPAGNEQFF. The CDR3 nucleotides are TGTGCCAGCAGTCCCCTCCGCCGGGGACCCGCCGGCAATGAGCAGTTCTTC.

This clonotype occurred many times. V gene TRBV6-5 combines with J gene TRBJ2-3, with D possibly matching TRBD2 (6 bases). The CDR3 runs 17 residues. Germline CDR1 reads MNHEY; CDR2 reads SVGAGI. Trimming cost V 0 bases and J 2 bases, with 15 bases left between them. The CDR3 sequence: CASSYSTQGGYTDTQYF. The CDR3 nucleotides are TGTGCCAGCAGTTACTCGACGCAGGGAGGTTACACAGATACGCAGTATTTT.

The sample holds a few counts of this clonotype. The chain recombines TRBV4-3 with TRBJ2-7, with TRBD2 matching over 7 bases. Per the germline V gene, CDR1 is LGHNA and CDR2 is YSLEER. The CDR3 contains 18 residues. The ends lost 0 bases at V and 4 bases at J; junction bases unmatched: 15. This CDR3 reads CASSQEMIGGSWVYEQYF. In DNA form, the CDR3 reads TGCGCCAGCAGCCAAGAAATGATTGGCGGGAGTTGGGTATACGAGCAGTACTTC.

This clonotype has a handful of counts. The chain carries TRBV7-2 and TRBJ2-3, with 9 bases identical to TRBD2. The V and J ends lost 4 bases and 3 bases, in that order; junction bases with no gene match: 11. The germline CDR1 and CDR2 sequences are SGHTA and FQGNSA. The CDR3 has 17 residues. The CDR3 here is CASSSRVGLAGTDTQYF. DNA for the CDR3: TGTGCCAGCAGCTCCCGGGTGGGGCTAGCGGGAACAGATACGCAGTATTTT. Together with reference TRBV7-2 and TRBJ2-3, the CDR3 gives the full variable domain: GAGVSQSPSNKVTEKGKDVELRCDPISGHTALYWYRQSLGQGLEFLIYFQGNSAPDKSGLPSDRFSAERTGGSVSTLTIQRTQQEDSAVYLCASSSRVGLAGTDTQYFGPGTRLTVL.

The V call is TRBV20-1, the J call TRBJ2-1; perhaps TRBD2 as D (6 bases). Germline CDR1 reads DFQATT; CDR2 reads SNEGSKA (reference sequence). V lost 6 bases, J lost 9 bases, and 15 bases lay in between. This CDR3 comprises 12 residues. CDR3 in amino acids: CSALKGGLEQFF. DNA for the CDR3: TGCAGTGCCCTCAAAGGAGGGCTTGAGCAGTTCTTC.

The V call is TRBV2, the J call TRBJ2-1, with no clear D. The V end was cut by 1 base, the J end by 7 bases, with 14 bases between. CDR1 is SNHLY, CDR2 FYNNEI, per germline. The CDR3 is 15 residues long. CDR3 in amino acids: CASSEEFVGWNEQFF. CDR3 DNA: TGTGCCAGCAGTGAAGAATTCGTCGGGTGGAATGAGCAGTTCTTC.

This clonotype was seen at least ten times. This sequence joins TRBV12-3 or TRBV12-4 and TRBJ2-1; no firm D call. Between the trimmed V and J ends, which lost 6 bases and 6 bases, there was a span of 12 bases. The CDR3 extends over 13 amino acids. The CDR3 DNA is TGTGCCAGCAGCTATAAGACTGGCAATGAGCAGTTCTTC. Protein: CASSYKTGNEQFF.

This clonotype was found many times. V usage is TRBV20-1 and J usage is TRBJ2-7; D is ambiguous. V was cut by 3 bases and J by 4 bases, with 7 bases left in between. Germline CDR1 and CDR2: DFQATT and SNEGSKA (reference sequence). The CDR3 runs 11 residues. The CDR3 region is CSAREGYEQYF. The CDR3 coding sequence is TGCAGTGCTAGGGAAGGTTACGAGCAGTACTTC.

The chain is built from TRBV19 and TRBJ2-2, with 9 positions matching TRBD2. The ends lost 5 bases at V and 6 bases at J; junction bases unmatched: 4. There are 14 residues in the CDR3. Germline lookup yields CDR1 LNHDA and CDR2 SQIVND (reference sequence). The CDR3 DNA reads as TGTGCCAGTAGTGGCGGGAGGGCCTCCGGGGAGCTGTTTTTT. Its translation is CASSGGRASGELFF.

This rearrangement joins TRBV6-1 to TRBJ1-1, with D perhaps matching TRBD1 (5 bases). From germline, CDR1 is MNHNS and CDR2 SASEGT. This CDR3 is 13 amino acids long. V was cut by 7 bases and J by 1 base, with 10 bases left in between. CDR3 in amino acids: CASNLGQNTEAFF. CDR3 DNA: TGTGCCAGCAACCTTGGACAGAACACTGAAGCTTTCTTT.

V and J are TRBV12-3 or TRBV12-4 and TRBJ2-7, with TRBD2 matching 12 bases. The V segment lost 5 bases and the J segment 2 bases; nucleotides outside the gene matches: 4. The CDR3 runs to 15 residues. Here the CDR3 DNA reads TGTGCCAGCAGTATGACTAGCGGGGGCCCCTACGAGCAGTACTTC. Its translation: CASSMTSGGPYEQYF.

V is TRBV5-1 and J is TRBJ2-6, with a possible D match to TRBD1 (6 bases). Per germline, CDR1 SGHRS and CDR2 YFSETQ. V lost 2 bases and J lost 2, with 11 bases in between. The CDR3 contains 16 residues. The CDR3 DNA sequence: TGCGCCAGCAGCTTAGGGGGACCACCTGGGGCCAACGTCCTGACTTTC. The encoded protein is CASSLGGPPGANVLTF.

The genes are TRBV29-1 and TRBJ2-3; D tentatively fits TRBD1 or TRBD2 (5 bases each). This CDR3 is 15 amino acids long. Germline V gives CDR1 SQVTM, CDR2 ANQGSEA. V lost 6 bases and J lost 1, with 17 bases in between. The CDR3 here is CSVEWDQRGTDTQYF. Here the CDR3 DNA reads TGCAGCGTCGAATGGGACCAAAGAGGCACAGATACGCAGTATTTT.